Presented here are 8 T cell receptor beta chains from one specimen sequenced in a study of Ad26.COV2.S vaccination and SARS-CoV-2 variants. Treatment here: 15 to 20 received Ad26.COV2.S at low or high dose, single or two shots; 5 received placebo; per-sample allocation not given. Material that was analyzed had been drawn on day 63 after the first vaccine or placebo injection. Profiled with immunoSEQ multiplex PCR; TCRdb holds only in-frame clones, not every one. The sample consists of approximately 400,000 clones, 80% to 90% of them appearing once. Specimen: peripheral blood, collected in a trial of Ad26.COV2.S vaccine versus placebo. The receptors stem from a person aged 18-60 years who received the Ad26.COV2.S COVID-19 vaccine or a placebo.

V and J are TRBV6-6 and TRBJ2-1; TRBD2 might be the D (5 bases). The germline V and J ends were trimmed by 0 bases and 5 bases, with 11 bases remaining between them. This CDR3 comprises 15 residues. Looked up from germline, CDR1 is MNHNY and CDR2 is SVGAGI (reference sequence). DNA of the CDR3: TGTGCCAGCAGTTACTCTCTAGCTTCCCACAATGAGCAGTTCTTC. Its protein is CASSYSLASHNEQFF.

The chain joins TRBV5-1 to TRBJ2-5; perhaps TRBD1 as D (6 bases). V lost 1 base and J 3 bases, leaving 16 bases between the germline ends. The germline gives CDR1 SGHRS, CDR2 YFSETQ. The CDR3 runs 16 residues. As DNA, the CDR3 is TGCGCCAGCAGCTTGATCGCAGGGGCCCTAAAAGAGACCCAGTACTTC. Its translation is CASSLIAGALKETQYF.

The rearrangement joins TRBV7-3 to TRBJ1-1; D might be TRBD1 (5 bases). V lost 6 bases and J lost 2, with 10 bases in between. Germline V gives CDR1 SGHTA, CDR2 FQGTGA. The CDR3 contains 13 residues. CDR3 in DNA: TGTGCCAGCAGTATAGGACAAAACACTGAAGCTTTCTTT. It is translated as CASSIGQNTEAFF. Full variable domain (rest looked up from reference TRBV7-3 and TRBJ1-1): GAGVSQTPSNKVTEKGKYVELRCDPISGHTALYWYRQSLGQGPEFLIYFQGTGAADDSGLPNDRFFAVRPEGSVSTLKIQRTERGDSAVYLCASSIGQNTEAFFGQGTRLTVV.

This sequence joins TRBV13 and TRBJ2-3, with a tentative D call TRBD1 (5 bases). CDR1 is PRHDT, CDR2 FYEKMQ, per germline (reference sequence). V lost 6 bases and J lost 2, with 21 bases in between. The CDR3 contains 17 residues. Here the CDR3 reads CASRQSSQVFLTDTQYF. CDR3 bases: TGTGCCAGCAGGCAATCCTCACAGGTCTTCCTCACAGATACGCAGTATTTT.

The chain couples TRBV9 to TRBJ1-2; D perhaps matches TRBD1 (6 bases). The CDR3 totals 15 residues. CDR1 and CDR2 (germline): SGDLS, YYNGEE. V shed 4 bases and J shed 6 bases, with 19 bases lying between them. The CDR3 DNA is TGTGCCAGCAGCTCCCTTAAGGTACAGGGAGATGGCTACACCTTC. Protein: CASSSLKVQGDGYTF.

The genes are TRBV12-5 and TRBJ2-3, with D maybe TRBD2 (5 bases). The V gene's germline CDR1 is LGHNT and CDR2 FRNRAP. Trimming removed 10 bases at V and 0 bases at J, with 11 bases between. The CDR3 length is 13 residues. As DNA, the CDR3 is TGTGCTACCAGCGGTTTTAGCACAGATACGCAGTATTTT. It specifies CATSGFSTDTQYF.

V usage is TRBV19 and J usage is TRBJ2-7; D gene ambiguous. CDR1 is LNHDA, CDR2 SQIVND, per germline (reference sequence). The CDR3 spans 12 residues. V gave up 3 bases and J gave up 4 bases, with 7 bases separating them. Here the CDR3 reads CASSINGYEQYF. The CDR3 DNA reads as TGTGCCAGTAGTATCAATGGGTACGAGCAGTACTTC.

V gene TRBV19 combines with J gene TRBJ1-1, with 10 bases matching TRBD1. The ends lost 8 bases at V and 3 bases at J; junction bases unmatched: 6. The CDR3 runs 14 residues. CDR1 is LNHDA and CDR2 is SQIVND in the germline V gene (reference sequence). CDR3 coding DNA: TGTGCCAGTGCTGACAGGGGGCAGTACACTGAAGCTTTCTTT. This translates into CASADRGQYTEAFF.